Listed below are T cell receptor beta chains from one sample, sequenced in a study of molecular identifiers for immune sequencing clone quantification. TCRdb passed the PCR reads through MiXCR, listing each CDR3 protein once. This sample yields roughly 300,000 distinct CDR3 sequences, of which 24% are seen a single time; about 0.73% belongs to the top ten. What was sequenced was naive CD8+ T cells from blood, with Jurkat cell RNA spiked in. All receptors come from a human donor in good health. Some libraries in this study had Jurkat cell RNA spiked in. CDR3s include the opening cysteine and the closing phenylalanine or tryptophan. The D gene is left open where the match is weak. Expanded clones get a size class; other rows say once, few or many, or leave the size out.

CDR3 DNA: TGTGCCAGCAGTTTAACGGCAGCTAGCACAGATACGCAGTATTTT
CDR3 protein: CASSLTAASTDTQYF
V gene: TRBV12-3/TRBV12-4
clone size: many
J gene: TRBJ2-3
D gene: NA

CDR3 DNA: TGTGCCTGGAGCTATGGGGAGTCTACGCAGTATTTT
CDR3 protein: CAWSYGESTQYF
V gene: TRBV30
clone size: many
J gene: TRBJ2-3
D gene: NA

CDR3 DNA: TGTGCCAGCACTCACCAATGCCGCAGGACGGTGGATACGCAGTATTTT
CDR3 protein: CASTHQCRRTVDTQYF
V gene: TRBV6-4
clone size: few
J gene: TRBJ2-3
D gene: NA

CDR3 DNA: TGTGCCAGTAGCCCCCTCGGCGGCAATGAGCAGTTCTTC
CDR3 protein: CASSPLGGNEQFF
V gene: TRBV19
clone size: NA
J gene: TRBJ2-1
D gene: NA

CDR3 DNA: TGTGCCAGCAGTGAAGCGCTTCGGCTAGACTATGGAAATGAGCAGTTCTTC
CDR3 protein: CASSEALRLDYGNEQFF
V gene: TRBV2
clone size: many
J gene: TRBJ2-1
D gene: NA

CDR3 DNA: TGTGCCAGCAGTTACCGAGGGACACCCGGGGGTAGCTCCTATAATTCACCCCTCCACTTT
CDR3 protein: CASSYRGTPGGSSYNSPLHF
V gene: TRBV6-5
clone size: few
J gene: TRBJ1-6
D gene: NA

CDR3 DNA: TGTGCCAGCAGCTTAGCGGCTAGCGGGAAGTACGAGCAGAACTTC
CDR3 protein: CASSLAASGKYEQNF
V gene: TRBV7-9
clone size: once
J gene: TRBJ2-7
D gene: TRBD2

CDR3 DNA: TGCGCCAGCAGCCTCTGGCGGGCGGGGGATACGCAGTATTTT
CDR3 protein: CASSLWRAGDTQYF
V gene: TRBV5-1
clone size: many
J gene: TRBJ2-3
D gene: NA

CDR3 DNA: TGTGCCATCACAGGTCCGGCGAACACCGGGGAGCTGTTTTTT
CDR3 protein: CAITGPANTGELFF
V gene: TRBV24-1
clone size: NA
J gene: TRBJ2-2
D gene: NA

CDR3 DNA: TGCGCCAGCAGCCAAGATAGTCGCGTCTATGGCTACACCTTC
CDR3 protein: CASSQDSRVYGYTF
V gene: TRBV4-3
clone size: many
J gene: TRBJ1-2
D gene: NA

CDR3 DNA: TGTGCCAGCAGCGGGACCTACATTCAGTACTTC
CDR3 protein: CASSGTYIQYF
V gene: TRBV7-2
clone size: many
J gene: TRBJ2-4
D gene: NA

CDR3 DNA: TGTGCCAGCAGTTTAGACCCCCGGGACAGGGGTACCGGGGAGCTGTTTTTT
CDR3 protein: CASSLDPRDRGTGELFF
V gene: TRBV12-3/TRBV12-4
clone size: NA
J gene: TRBJ2-2
D gene: TRBD1

CDR3 DNA: TGTGCCAGCAGCCAAGGACAGGGATCGGATACGCAGTATTTT
CDR3 protein: CASSQGQGSDTQYF
V gene: TRBV4-2
clone size: many
J gene: TRBJ2-3
D gene: TRBD1

CDR3 DNA: TGTGCCAGTACCCAGGGGCCGGAGCTGTTTTTT
CDR3 protein: CASTQGPELFF
V gene: TRBV19
clone size: many
J gene: TRBJ2-2
D gene: NA

CDR3 DNA: TGTGCCAGCACCTCAGACCCACAGGGAGCTGGCTCACCCCTCCACTTT
CDR3 protein: CASTSDPQGAGSPLHF
V gene: TRBV11-2
clone size: few
J gene: TRBJ1-6
D gene: NA

CDR3 DNA: TGTGCCTGGGATTCAGGGACAAGCACAGATACGCAGTATTTT
CDR3 protein: CAWDSGTSTDTQYF
V gene: TRBV30
clone size: few
J gene: TRBJ2-3
D gene: NA

CDR3 DNA: TGTGCCAGCAGCTTAGGGACAGGGGGAAAGAGTACTGAAGCTTTCTTT
CDR3 protein: CASSLGTGGKSTEAFF
V gene: TRBV7-9
clone size: many
J gene: TRBJ1-1
D gene: TRBD1

CDR3 DNA: TGCGCCAGCAGCCAAGATTTTACAGTTGGGGACAATCAGCCCCAGCATTTT
CDR3 protein: CASSQDFTVGDNQPQHF
V gene: TRBV4-1
clone size: few
J gene: TRBJ1-5
D gene: NA

CDR3 DNA: TGTGCCAGCAGCGCCACCCAAGCAGGGACATATAGCAATCAGCCCCAGCATTTT
CDR3 protein: CASSATQAGTYSNQPQHF
V gene: TRBV9
clone size: NA
J gene: TRBJ1-5
D gene: NA

CDR3 DNA: TGTGCCAGCAGCTTAATGGGTCAGGGGGAGACCCAGTACTTC
CDR3 protein: CASSLMGQGETQYF
V gene: TRBV11-2
clone size: NA
J gene: TRBJ2-5
D gene: NA

CDR3 DNA: TGTGCCAGCAGTCCCGTAGTTTCGTCCTACGAGCAGTACTTC
CDR3 protein: CASSPVVSSYEQYF
V gene: TRBV28
clone size: many
J gene: TRBJ2-7
D gene: NA

CDR3 DNA: TGTGCCAGCAGTTATGGGGGGCAGGGGGACCAGAACACTGAAGCTTTCTTT
CDR3 protein: CASSYGGQGDQNTEAFF
V gene: TRBV25-1
clone size: NA
J gene: TRBJ1-1
D gene: TRBD1

CDR3 DNA: TGTGCCAGCAGCAATGGGGGGATTCAAGAGACCCAGTACTTC
CDR3 protein: CASSNGGIQETQYF
V gene: TRBV7-3
clone size: few
J gene: TRBJ2-5
D gene: NA

CDR3 DNA: TGCAGTGCCACCTCTCAGGATACGTGGGAGACCCAGTACTTC
CDR3 protein: CSATSQDTWETQYF
V gene: TRBV20-1
clone size: NA
J gene: TRBJ2-5
D gene: NA

CDR3 DNA: TGCGCCAGCAGCTCGTCCGGCCCGTACAATGAGCAGTTCTTC
CDR3 protein: CASSSSGPYNEQFF
V gene: TRBV5-1
clone size: NA
J gene: TRBJ2-1
D gene: NA

CDR3 DNA: TGTGCCTGGAGTGTAGCCGGCGGGGAGCAGTACTTC
CDR3 protein: CAWSVAGGEQYF
V gene: TRBV30
clone size: many
J gene: TRBJ2-7
D gene: NA

CDR3 DNA: TGCGCCAGCAGCAGCCGGGGGGCGGGGGGCACAGATACGCAGTATTTT
CDR3 protein: CASSSRGAGGTDTQYF
V gene: TRBV10-2
clone size: few
J gene: TRBJ2-3
D gene: NA

CDR3 DNA: TGCAGTGCTAGAGCCGGGACTAGCGCCGATGAGCAGTTCTTC
CDR3 protein: CSARAGTSADEQFF
V gene: TRBV20-1
clone size: few
J gene: TRBJ2-1
D gene: TRBD2

CDR3 DNA: TGCAGTGCTTCCCGGACTAGCGGGGGGACAGATACGCAGTATTTT
CDR3 protein: CSASRTSGGTDTQYF
V gene: TRBV20-1
clone size: many
J gene: TRBJ2-3
D gene: TRBD2

CDR3 DNA: TGTGCCAGCAGCTTACTGAGCGAGACCCAGTACTTC
CDR3 protein: CASSLLSETQYF
V gene: TRBV7-9
clone size: NA
J gene: TRBJ2-5
D gene: NA

CDR3 DNA: TGTGCCAGCTCACCACGGAGTCCCTGGGACTCAACTAATGAAAAACTGTTTTTT
CDR3 protein: CASSPRSPWDSTNEKLFF
V gene: TRBV18
clone size: NA
J gene: TRBJ1-4
D gene: NA

CDR3 DNA: TGCGCCAGCAGCCAAGATCGGACAGGGTTAAACACCATACATTTT
CDR3 protein: CASSQDRTGLNTIHF
V gene: TRBV4-3
clone size: NA
J gene: TRBJ1-3
D gene: TRBD1

CDR3 DNA: TGTGCCAGCAGTCCGGGACTCCACAATGAGCAGTTCTTC
CDR3 protein: CASSPGLHNEQFF
V gene: TRBV3-1
clone size: NA
J gene: TRBJ2-1
D gene: NA

CDR3 DNA: TGTGCCAGCAGCCAAGAGCTCGCCTCAGGGACCAAGGGGGCCAACGTCCTGACTTTC
CDR3 protein: CASSQELASGTKGANVLTF
V gene: TRBV3-1
clone size: NA
J gene: TRBJ2-6
D gene: NA

CDR3 DNA: TGTGCCAGCAGTTACTCCCCGACAGGACCTGGCTACACCTTC
CDR3 protein: CASSYSPTGPGYTF
V gene: TRBV6-5
clone size: once
J gene: TRBJ1-2
D gene: NA

CDR3 DNA: TGTGCCAGCAGCTTAGTAGAAGGCAGACTGAAATACTCTGGGGCCAACGTCCTGACTTTC
CDR3 protein: CASSLVEGRLKYSGANVLTF
V gene: TRBV7-9
clone size: many
J gene: TRBJ2-6
D gene: NA

CDR3 DNA: TGTGCCAGCAGTCCAGACGCGTCGGGGGGCGCATTTAGTGAAGCTTTCTTT
CDR3 protein: CASSPDASGGAFSEAFF
V gene: TRBV27
clone size: many
J gene: TRBJ1-1
D gene: NA

CDR3 DNA: TGTGCCAGCAAGTACAGGCCCGGGGAGCTGTTTTTT
CDR3 protein: CASKYRPGELFF
V gene: TRBV2
clone size: many
J gene: TRBJ2-2
D gene: NA

CDR3 DNA: TGTGCCAGCAGTCAGACAGCGAACACTGAAGCTTTCTTT
CDR3 protein: CASSQTANTEAFF
V gene: TRBV27
clone size: many
J gene: TRBJ1-1
D gene: NA

CDR3 DNA: TGTGCCAGCAGCTTGTACGAGACCCAGTACTTC
CDR3 protein: CASSLYETQYF
V gene: TRBV7-2
clone size: many
J gene: TRBJ2-5
D gene: NA

CDR3 DNA: TGCGCCAGCAGCCAATTCATTAGATCCTACGAGCAGTACTTC
CDR3 protein: CASSQFIRSYEQYF
V gene: TRBV4-3
clone size: many
J gene: TRBJ2-7
D gene: NA

CDR3 DNA: TGTGCCAGCAGTACTAGCGGGGCCCTCTCCTACGAGCAGTACTTC
CDR3 protein: CASSTSGALSYEQYF
V gene: TRBV28
clone size: many
J gene: TRBJ2-7
D gene: TRBD2

CDR3 DNA: TGCGCCAGCAGCCAAGAATACAGGGCTGCGCTTAATCAGCCCCAGCATTTT
CDR3 protein: CASSQEYRAALNQPQHF
V gene: TRBV4-1
clone size: NA
J gene: TRBJ1-5
D gene: NA

CDR3 DNA: TGTGCCAGCAGCTTAATAGGGAATGGAAACACCATATATTTT
CDR3 protein: CASSLIGNGNTIYF
V gene: TRBV7-9
clone size: many
J gene: TRBJ1-3
D gene: NA

CDR3 DNA: TGTGCCAGCAGCTCCCCAGAAGACTATGGCTACACCTTC
CDR3 protein: CASSSPEDYGYTF
V gene: TRBV7-2
clone size: many
J gene: TRBJ1-2
D gene: NA